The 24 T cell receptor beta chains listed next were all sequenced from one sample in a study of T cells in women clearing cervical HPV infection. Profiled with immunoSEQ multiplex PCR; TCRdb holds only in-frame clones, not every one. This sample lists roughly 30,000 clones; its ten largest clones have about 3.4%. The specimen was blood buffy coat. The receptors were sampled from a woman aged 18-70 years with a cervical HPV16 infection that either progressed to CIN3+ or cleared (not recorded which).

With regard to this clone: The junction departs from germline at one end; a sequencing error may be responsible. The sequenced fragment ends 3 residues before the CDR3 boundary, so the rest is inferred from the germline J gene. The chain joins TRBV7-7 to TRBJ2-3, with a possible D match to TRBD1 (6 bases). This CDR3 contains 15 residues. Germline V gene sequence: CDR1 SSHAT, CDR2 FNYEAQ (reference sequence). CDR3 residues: CASSLAQGLQETQYF. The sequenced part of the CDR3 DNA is TGTGCTAGCAGCTTAGCTCAGGGGCTGCAAGAGACG.

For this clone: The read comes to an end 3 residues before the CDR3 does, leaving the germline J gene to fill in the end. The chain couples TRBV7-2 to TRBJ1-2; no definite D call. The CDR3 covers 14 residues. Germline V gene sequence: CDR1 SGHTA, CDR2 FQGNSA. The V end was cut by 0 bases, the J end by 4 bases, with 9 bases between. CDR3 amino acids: CASSLAKGLYGYTF. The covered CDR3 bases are TGTGCCAGCAGCTTAGCTAAGGGTCTCTATGGC.

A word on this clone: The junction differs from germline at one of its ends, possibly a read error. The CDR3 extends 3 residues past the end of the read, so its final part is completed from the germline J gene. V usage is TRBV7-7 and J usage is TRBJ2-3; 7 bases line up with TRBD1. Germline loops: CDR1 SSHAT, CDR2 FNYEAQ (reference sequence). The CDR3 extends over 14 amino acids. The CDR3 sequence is CASSQTGLGETQYF. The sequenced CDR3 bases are TGTGCTAGCAGCCAGACAGGGCTGGGGGAGACG.

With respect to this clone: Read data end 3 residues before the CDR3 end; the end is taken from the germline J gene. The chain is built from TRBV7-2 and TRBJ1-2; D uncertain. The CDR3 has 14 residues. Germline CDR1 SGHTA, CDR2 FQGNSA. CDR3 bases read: TGTGCCAGCAGCTTAGCCAGGTTCTCCTACGAC. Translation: CASSLARFSYD. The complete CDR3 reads CASSLARFSYDYTF.

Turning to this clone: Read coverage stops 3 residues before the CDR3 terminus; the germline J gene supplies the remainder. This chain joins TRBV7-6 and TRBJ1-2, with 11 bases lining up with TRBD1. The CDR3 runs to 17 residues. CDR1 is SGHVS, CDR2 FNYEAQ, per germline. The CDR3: CASSFRTGGLGTDTYTF. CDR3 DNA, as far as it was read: TGTGCCAGCAGCTTCCGGACAGGGGGCCTGGGGACAGATACC.

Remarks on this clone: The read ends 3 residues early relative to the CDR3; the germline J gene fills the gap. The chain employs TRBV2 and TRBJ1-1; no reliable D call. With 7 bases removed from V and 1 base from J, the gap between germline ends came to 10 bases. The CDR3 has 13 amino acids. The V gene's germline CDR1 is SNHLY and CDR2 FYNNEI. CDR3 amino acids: CASTSGENTEAFF. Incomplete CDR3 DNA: TGTGCCAGCACTTCCGGGGAGAACACTGAA.

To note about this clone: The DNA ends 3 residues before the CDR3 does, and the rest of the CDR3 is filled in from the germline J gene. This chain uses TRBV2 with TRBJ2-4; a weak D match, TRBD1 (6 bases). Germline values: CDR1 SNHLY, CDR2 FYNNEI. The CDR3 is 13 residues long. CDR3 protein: CASSQDRDYGQYF. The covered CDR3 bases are TGTGCCAGCAGTCAGGACAGAGACTATGGT.

The CDR3 reads CASSPPSTDTQYF. The sequenced CDR3 bases are TGTGCCAGCAGCCCCCCAAGCACAGATACG. The chain has TRBV5-4 and TRBJ2-3; no definite D call. The observed sequence ends 3 residues before the CDR3 terminus, with the missing tail filled in from the germline J gene. CDR1 and CDR2 (germline): SGHNT, YYREEE (reference sequence). This CDR3 is built from 13 residues. Deletions cut 4 bases from V and 0 bases from J, with 6 bases between.

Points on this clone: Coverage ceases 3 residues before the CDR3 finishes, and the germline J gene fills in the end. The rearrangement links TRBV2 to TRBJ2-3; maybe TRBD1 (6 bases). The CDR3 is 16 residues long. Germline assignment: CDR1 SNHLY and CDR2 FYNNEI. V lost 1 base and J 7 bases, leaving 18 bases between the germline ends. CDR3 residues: CASSEEVWAGENTQYF. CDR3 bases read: TGTGCCAGCAGTGAAGAGGTGTGGGCAGGGGAGAATACG.

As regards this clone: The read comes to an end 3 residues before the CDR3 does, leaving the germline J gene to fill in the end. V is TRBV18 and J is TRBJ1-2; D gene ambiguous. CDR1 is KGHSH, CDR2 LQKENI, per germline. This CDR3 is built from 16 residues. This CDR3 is CASSPPLGKSYNDYTF. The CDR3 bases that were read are TGTGCCAGCTCACCACCTCTAGGTAAATCCTACAATGAC.

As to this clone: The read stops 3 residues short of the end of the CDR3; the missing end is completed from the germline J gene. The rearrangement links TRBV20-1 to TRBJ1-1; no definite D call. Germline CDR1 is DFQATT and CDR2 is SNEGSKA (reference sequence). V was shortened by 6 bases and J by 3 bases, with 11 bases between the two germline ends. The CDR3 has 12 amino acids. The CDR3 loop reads CSAYDKYTEAFF. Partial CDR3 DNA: TGCAGTGCCTACGACAAGTACACTGAA.

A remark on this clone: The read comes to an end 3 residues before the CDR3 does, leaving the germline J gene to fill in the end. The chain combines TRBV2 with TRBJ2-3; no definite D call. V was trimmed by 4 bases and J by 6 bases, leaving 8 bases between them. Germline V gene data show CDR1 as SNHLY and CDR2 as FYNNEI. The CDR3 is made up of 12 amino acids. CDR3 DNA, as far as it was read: TGTGCCAGCAGTGGGCCTCTGGATACG. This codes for CASSGPLDT. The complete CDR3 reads CASSGPLDTQYF.

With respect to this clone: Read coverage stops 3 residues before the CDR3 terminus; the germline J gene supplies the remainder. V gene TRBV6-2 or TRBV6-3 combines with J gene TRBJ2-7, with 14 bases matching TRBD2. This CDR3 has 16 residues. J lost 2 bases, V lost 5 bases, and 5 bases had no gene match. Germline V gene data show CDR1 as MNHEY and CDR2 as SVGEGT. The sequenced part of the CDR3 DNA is TGTGCCAGCAGTAATCCGGGACTAGCGGGGGCCTACGAG. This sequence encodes CASSNPGLAGAYE. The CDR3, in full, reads CASSNPGLAGAYEQYF.

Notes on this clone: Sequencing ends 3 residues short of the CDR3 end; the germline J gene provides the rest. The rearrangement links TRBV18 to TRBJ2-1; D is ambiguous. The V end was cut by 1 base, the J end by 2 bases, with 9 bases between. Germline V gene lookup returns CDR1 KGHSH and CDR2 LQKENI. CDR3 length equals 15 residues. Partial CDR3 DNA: TGTGCCAGCTCACCACAGTTGAGGCCCTACAATGAG. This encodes CASSPQLRPYNE. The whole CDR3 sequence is CASSPQLRPYNEQFF.

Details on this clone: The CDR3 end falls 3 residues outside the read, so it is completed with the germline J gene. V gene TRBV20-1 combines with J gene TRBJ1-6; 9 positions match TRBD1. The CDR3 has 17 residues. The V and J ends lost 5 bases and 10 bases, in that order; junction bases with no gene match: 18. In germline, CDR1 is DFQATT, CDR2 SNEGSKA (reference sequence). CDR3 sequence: CSARSDPGQGLGSPLHF. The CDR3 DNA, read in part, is TGCAGTGCTCGATCCGACCCGGGACAGGGCTTAGGATCACCC.

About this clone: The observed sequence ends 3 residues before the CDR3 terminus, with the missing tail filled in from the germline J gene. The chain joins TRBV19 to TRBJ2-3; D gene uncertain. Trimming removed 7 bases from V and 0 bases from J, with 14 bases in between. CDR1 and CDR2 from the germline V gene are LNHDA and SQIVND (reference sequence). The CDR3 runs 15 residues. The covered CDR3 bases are TGTGCCAGTAAGTCGCTTCCTACTAGCACAGATACG. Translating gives CASKSLPTSTDT. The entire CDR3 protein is CASKSLPTSTDTQYF.

The covered CDR3 bases are TGTGCCAGCAGTGAACTAGGGGGCGAGAATTCACCC. It specifies CASSELGGENSP. The whole CDR3 protein reads CASSELGGENSPLHF. This chain joins TRBV6-1 and TRBJ1-6; TRBD1 matches 7 bases. The CDR3 is cut off 3 residues early in the read; its end comes from the germline J gene. Per germline, CDR1 MNHNS and CDR2 SASEGT. V lost 2 bases, J lost 7 bases, and 5 bases stayed unmatched. CDR3 length: 15 amino acids.

CDR3 loop: CASSMGQTSTDTQYF. The covered CDR3 bases are TGCGCCAGCAGCATGGGACAGACTAGCACAGATACG. The chain links TRBV5-1 to TRBJ2-3; TRBD1 aligns across 7 bases. The sequence runs out 3 residues before the end of the CDR3; the remainder is reconstructed from the germline J gene. V shed 4 bases, J shed 0 bases, and the junction held 5 bases outside the gene matches. The CDR3 covers 15 residues. Germline assignment: CDR1 SGHRS and CDR2 YFSETQ.

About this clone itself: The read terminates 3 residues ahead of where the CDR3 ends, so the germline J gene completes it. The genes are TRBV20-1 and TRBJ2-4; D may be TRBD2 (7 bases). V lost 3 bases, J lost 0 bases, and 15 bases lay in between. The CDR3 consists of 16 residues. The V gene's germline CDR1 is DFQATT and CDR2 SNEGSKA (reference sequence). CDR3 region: CSARRGGALAKNIQYF. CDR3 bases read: TGCAGTGCTAGGAGGGGGGGGGCCCTAGCCAAAAACATT.

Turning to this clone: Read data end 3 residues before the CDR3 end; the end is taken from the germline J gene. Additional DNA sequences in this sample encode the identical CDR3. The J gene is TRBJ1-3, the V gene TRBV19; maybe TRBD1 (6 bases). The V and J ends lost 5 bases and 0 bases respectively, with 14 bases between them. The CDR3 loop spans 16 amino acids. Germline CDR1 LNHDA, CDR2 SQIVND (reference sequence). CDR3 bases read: TGTGCCAGTAGTCCTGGTGGGGGCGCCTCTGGAAACACC. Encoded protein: CASSPGGGASGNT. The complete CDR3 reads CASSPGGGASGNTIYF.

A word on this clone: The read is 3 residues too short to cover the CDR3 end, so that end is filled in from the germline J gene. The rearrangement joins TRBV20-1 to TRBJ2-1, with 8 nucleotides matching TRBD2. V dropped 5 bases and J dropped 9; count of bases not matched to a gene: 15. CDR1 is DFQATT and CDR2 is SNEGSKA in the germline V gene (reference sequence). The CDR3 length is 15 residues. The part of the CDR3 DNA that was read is TGCAGTGCTCATTTAGGTCGGGGGGGGAAGGCTGAG. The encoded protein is CSAHLGRGGKAE. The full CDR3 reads CSAHLGRGGKAEQFF.

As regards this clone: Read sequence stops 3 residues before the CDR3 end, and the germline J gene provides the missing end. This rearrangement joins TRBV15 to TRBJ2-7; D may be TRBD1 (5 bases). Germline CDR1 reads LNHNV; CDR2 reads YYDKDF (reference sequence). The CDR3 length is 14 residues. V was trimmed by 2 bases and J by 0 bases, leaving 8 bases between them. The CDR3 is CATSRQGTSYEQYF. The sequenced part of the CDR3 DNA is TGTGCCACCAGCAGACAGGGAACCTCCTACGAG.

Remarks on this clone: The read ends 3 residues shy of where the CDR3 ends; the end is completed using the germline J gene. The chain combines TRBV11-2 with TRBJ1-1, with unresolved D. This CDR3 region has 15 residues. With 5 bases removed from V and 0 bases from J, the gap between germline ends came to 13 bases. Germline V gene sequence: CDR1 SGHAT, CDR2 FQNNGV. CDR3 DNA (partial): TGTGCCAGCAGCCTCCAGGCGAGCCTGAACACTGAA. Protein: CASSLQASLNTE. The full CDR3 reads CASSLQASLNTEAFF.

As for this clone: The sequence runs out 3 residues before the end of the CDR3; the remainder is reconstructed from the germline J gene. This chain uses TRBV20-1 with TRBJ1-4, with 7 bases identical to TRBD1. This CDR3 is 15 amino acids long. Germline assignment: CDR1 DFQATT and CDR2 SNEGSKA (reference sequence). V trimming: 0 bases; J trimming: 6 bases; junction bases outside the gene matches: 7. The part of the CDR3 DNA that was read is TGCAGTGCTAGAGATCGACAGGGAGTATATGAAAAA. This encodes CSARDRQGVYEK. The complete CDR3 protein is CSARDRQGVYEKLFF.